This TCR beta chain was sequenced for a study of CD8 T cells in Susac syndrome. The RNA, roughly 0.45 to 1 ug, was put through reverse transcription using random hexamers. Amplification of TCR beta CDR3 spanned 54 Vbeta and 13 Jbeta via immunoSEQ multiplex PCR. A single record per CDR3 protein comes from TCRdb applying MiXCR to the immunoSEQ multiplex PCR reads. The profile shows more than 200,000 distinct CDR3 sequences, over 85% of them singletons. The source material was CD4+ T cells from PBMCs. The source is a human donor with multiple sclerosis.

The CDR3 protein is CATSTSTGELFF. As DNA, the CDR3 is TGTGCCACCAGCACTAGTACCGGGGAGCTGTTTTTT. The chain recombines TRBV15 with TRBJ2-2; D gene ambiguous. The CDR3 covers 12 residues. Trimming took 4 bases from V and 5 from J, leaving 5 bases between them. The germline CDR1 and CDR2 sequences are LNHNV and YYDKDF (reference sequence). Filled out from reference TRBV15 and TRBJ2-2, the complete variable domain reads DAMVIQNPRYQVTQFGKPVTLSCSQTLNHNVMYWYQQKSSQAPKLLFHYYDKDFNNEADTPDNFQSRRPNTSFCFLDIRSPGLGDTAMYLCATSTSTGELFFGEGSRLTVL.